What follows are 20 T cell receptor beta chains derived from one specimen sequenced in a study of cytomegalovirus exposure and HLA in healthy donors. PCR involved 60 Vbeta and 13 Jbeta primers. Profiling relied on immunoSEQ multiplex PCR, and the TCRdb table lists in-frame clones only, not all of them. Among around 100,000 clones listed, roughly 80% were seen once. The sequenced sample consisted of PBMCs. These TCRs come from a man aged 25-45 years in good health and CMV-seropositive.

The sample holds a few counts of this clone. This chain links TRBV2 with TRBJ2-3; TRBD1 agrees at 8 bases. J gave up 3 bases and V 11 bases, and 7 bases lay outside the gene matches. The CDR3 contains 13 residues. The V gene's germline CDR1 is SNHLY and CDR2 FYNNEI. CDR3 amino acids: CAGAGQVTDTQYF. The CDR3 DNA reads as TGTGCCGGCGCGGGACAGGTAACAGATACGCAGTATTTT.

The chain uses TRBV27 and TRBJ2-2; TRBD1 matches 7 bases. J lost 0 bases, V lost 2 bases, and 3 bases had no gene match. This CDR3 has 16 residues. Germline values: CDR1 MNHEY, CDR2 SMNVEV (reference sequence). The CDR3 DNA reads as TGTGCCAGCAGTTTAAGGGGGCATTCGAACACCGGGGAGCTGTTTTTT. Translated: CASSLRGHSNTGELFF.

The chain is built from TRBV7-2 and TRBJ2-3; TRBD2 matches at 14 bases. The germline V gene encodes CDR1 SGHTA and CDR2 FQGNSA. V gave up 3 bases and J gave up 4 bases; unmatched junction bases: 9. CDR3 length: 18 residues. The CDR3 coding sequence is TGTGCCAGCAGCTTCCTATCCGGGACTAGCGGGAGAGCAGATACGCAGTATTTT. Amino acids: CASSFLSGTSGRADTQYF.

The CDR3 DNA reads TGCGCCAGCAGGGGGACAGGGGCCTATGGCTACACCTTC. It encodes CASRGTGAYGYTF. V usage is TRBV10-2 and J usage is TRBJ1-2, with 10 bases that match TRBD1. CDR1 and CDR2 from the germline V gene are WSHSY and SAAADI. The CDR3 contains 13 residues. Trimming cost V 6 bases and J 4 bases; bases outside gene matches: 2.

The CDR3 bases are TGTGCCAGCAGCACCACCGGGACAGGGGCCCCCTCCTATAATTCACCCCTCCACTTT. This codes for CASSTTGTGAPSYNSPLHF. This chain uses TRBV5-6 with TRBJ1-6; 10 bases are shared with TRBD1. CDR3 length: 19 residues. CDR1 is SGHDT, CDR2 YYEEEE, per germline. V dropped 4 bases and J dropped 0; count of bases not matched to a gene: 10.

The CDR3 loop is CASQDREAGYNEQFF. DNA for the CDR3: TGTGCCAGTCAAGACCGGGAGGCAGGGTACAATGAGCAGTTCTTC. The rearrangement joins TRBV19 to TRBJ2-1, with TRBD2 matching 7 bases. The trim removed 8 bases at V and 4 bases at J, leaving 11 bases unmatched. CDR3 size: 15 residues. Germline-derived CDR1 and CDR2 are LNHDA and SQIVND (reference sequence). The complete variable domain, with remaining parts taken from reference TRBV19 and TRBJ2-1, reads DGGITQSPKYLFRKEGQNVTLSCEQNLNHDAMYWYRQDPGQGLRLIYYSQIVNDFQKGDIAEGYSVSREKKESFPLTVTSAQKNPTAFYLCASQDREAGYNEQFFGPGTRLTVL.

The V and J genes are TRBV7-7 and TRBJ2-2; tentative D call: TRBD2 (5 bases). The CDR3 is 14 amino acids. Trimming took off 5 bases at V and 4 bases at J, with 11 bases between the two ends. Germline lookup yields CDR1 SSHAT and CDR2 FNYEAQ (reference sequence). The CDR3 nucleotides read TGTGCCAGCAGCCGACTACCCGGCACCGGGGAGCTGTTTTTT. This codes for CASSRLPGTGELFF.

The rearrangement joins TRBV28 to TRBJ1-2; TRBD1 is a possible D gene (6 bases). The germline CDR1 and CDR2 sequences are MDHEN and SYDVKM. The CDR3 totals 14 residues. V gave up 7 bases and J gave up 5 bases, with 17 bases separating them. The CDR3 protein is CASIQQGSWYGYTF. DNA for the CDR3: TGTGCCAGCATCCAACAGGGATCATGGTATGGCTACACCTTC.

J is TRBJ1-1 and V is TRBV19; TRBD1 aligns across 9 bases. Per the germline V gene, CDR1 is LNHDA and CDR2 is SQIVND (reference sequence). The CDR3 covers 16 residues. V was pared by 5 bases and J by 2 bases, with 9 bases of the junction left unmatched. CDR3 DNA: TGTGCCAGTAGTCCCCGGACAGGGGATGGAAACACTGAAGCTTTCTTT. Its protein is CASSPRTGDGNTEAFF.

The chain links TRBV28 to TRBJ1-5; no definite D call. V was pared by 6 bases and J by 5 bases, with 11 bases between. The V gene's germline CDR1 is MDHEN and CDR2 SYDVKM. The CDR3 extends over 13 amino acids. The CDR3 spells CASRSDYYQPQHF. The CDR3 DNA is TGTGCCAGCAGGTCGGACTACTATCAGCCCCAGCATTTT.

This rearrangement joins TRBV27 to TRBJ2-1; possible D gene TRBD2, 6 bases. Trimming removed 3 bases at V and 12 bases at J, with 9 bases between. The length of the CDR3 is 11 residues. Germline V gene sequence: CDR1 MNHEY, CDR2 SMNVEV (reference sequence). The CDR3 DNA sequence: TGTGCCAGCAGTTTCGCGGGGAGGCAGTTCTTC. This codes for CASSFAGRQFF.

This clone has a handful of counts. The chain recombines TRBV6-6 with TRBJ2-1; TRBD1 is a possible D gene (6 bases). V was cut by 5 bases and J by 2 bases, with 16 bases left in between. In germline, CDR1 is MNHNY, CDR2 SVGAGI (reference sequence). The CDR3 is made up of 16 amino acids. CDR3 residues: CASSLSRDIPYNEQFF. The CDR3 DNA is TGTGCCAGCAGTCTTAGCCGGGACATACCCTACAATGAGCAGTTCTTC.

The CDR3 nucleotides are TGTGCCTGGGACAGGGAACGTAATCAGCCCCAGCATTTT. The encoded protein is CAWDRERNQPQHF. J is TRBJ1-5 and V is TRBV30; 7 nucleotides line up with TRBD1. Germline values: CDR1 GTSNPN, CDR2 SVGIG (reference sequence). Germline trimming cut 5 bases from V and 4 bases from J; bases unmatched to any gene: 5. This CDR3 comprises 13 residues.

This clone turned up a few times. The chain uses TRBV13 and TRBJ1-2, with D perhaps TRBD1 (6 bases). The CDR3 spans 14 residues. Germline CDR1 reads PRHDT; CDR2 reads FYEKMQ (reference sequence). Trimming stripped 0 bases from V and 8 bases from J, with 13 bases between. The CDR3 nucleotides are TGTGCCAGCAGCTTAGGCCTAACGGGGGGCGGCTACACCTTC. It translates to CASSLGLTGGGYTF.

The rearrangement uses TRBV4-2 and TRBJ2-2; 13 nucleotides align to TRBD2. The CDR3 covers 18 residues. The germline CDR1 and CDR2 sequences are LGHNA and YNFKEQ. The V gene end was trimmed by 4 bases and the J gene end by 3 bases; junction bases not matched to a gene: 8. DNA for the CDR3: TGTGCCAGCAGCCCTGGACTAGCGGGGGCCCCGGACACCGGGGAGCTGTTTTTT. This codes for CASSPGLAGAPDTGELFF.

The genes are TRBV6-5 and TRBJ2-5; D may be TRBD1 (6 bases). TRBJ2-7 matches the DNA end more closely, so the J call is doubtful. The CDR3 contains 15 residues. The germline V gene encodes CDR1 MNHEY and CDR2 SVGAGI. The CDR3 region has the DNA TGTGCCAGCAGTAGAGGACAGCTTTCCTCCTACGAGCAGTACTTC. This encodes CASSRGQLSSYEQYF.

The rearrangement joins TRBV7-9 to TRBJ2-7; 7 bases map to TRBD2. The junction had 24 bases not matched to a gene; V was cut back by 4 bases and J by 6 bases. Germline V CDR1 and CDR2: SEHNR, FQNEAQ (reference sequence). The CDR3 consists of 19 residues. Here the CDR3 reads CASSSTRAGRDPVDGEQYV. For the CDR3, the DNA is TGTGCCAGCAGCTCCACCCGCGCGGGGAGGGACCCCGTTGATGGCGAGCAGTACGTC.

V usage is TRBV2 and J usage is TRBJ2-7; 7 nucleotides line up with TRBD1. This CDR3 has 12 amino acids. Germline lookup yields CDR1 SNHLY and CDR2 FYNNEI. The V gene end was trimmed by 4 bases and the J gene end by 4 bases; junction bases not matched to a gene: 1. The CDR3: CASSGDSYEQYF. CDR3 coding DNA: TGTGCCAGCAGTGGGGACAGTTACGAGCAGTACTTC.

The J gene is TRBJ2-5, the V gene TRBV6-1; tentatively, D is TRBD2 (5 bases). This CDR3 spans 14 amino acids. The germline V gene encodes CDR1 MNHNS and CDR2 SASEGT. V shed 7 bases and J shed 5 bases, with 17 bases lying between them. The CDR3 protein is CASTTRGFGETQYF. DNA for the CDR3: TGTGCCAGCACCACAAGAGGGTTTGGGGAGACCCAGTACTTC.

The rearrangement uses TRBV2 and TRBJ1-5; the match to TRBD1 covers 8 bases. The V gene end was trimmed by 3 bases and the J gene end by 6 bases; junction bases not matched to a gene: 16. The CDR3 length is 18 residues. Germline CDR1 and CDR2: SNHLY and FYNNEI. CDR3 loop: CASSEYIGRTGSFQPQHF. CDR3 DNA: TGTGCCAGCAGTGAGTATATTGGTCGGACAGGGAGTTTTCAGCCCCAGCATTTT. Complete variable domain (other parts from reference TRBV2 and TRBJ1-5): EPEVTQTPSHQVTQMGQEVILRCVPISNHLYFYWYRQILGQKVEFLVSFYNNEISEKSEIFDDQFSVERPDGSNFTLKIRSTKLEDSAMYFCASSEYIGRTGSFQPQHFGDGTRLSIL.